This TCR beta chain was sequenced for a study of blood T cell repertoires in COVID-19. About the research overall: The origin of the acute and convalescent COVID-19 samples was the United States, Italy and Spain.

This clone was counted a single time. It was during active infection that Seattle patients were enrolled and then longitudinally followed. This CDR3 has 15 residues. The V end was cut by 0 bases, the J end by 0 bases, with 8 bases between. Germline CDR1 reads LNHNV; CDR2 reads YYDKDF (reference sequence). Assay used: immunoSEQ multiplex PCR; TCRdb lists only in-frame clones, some missing. Among 75,000 to 90,000 clones listed, about 78% were seen once. The chain has TRBV15 and TRBJ1-1; D unresolved. The receptor was derived from a man between 60 and 75 years old with COVID-19, enrolled during active disease. The material sequenced was peripheral blood. CDR3 sequence reads: CATSRDPHLNTEAFF. In DNA form, the CDR3 reads TGTGCCACCAGCAGAGATCCGCACTTGAACACTGAAGCTTTCTTT.